Below are 7 T cell receptor beta chains sequenced from a single sample in a study of blood T cell repertoires in COVID-19 (dated by TCRdb to 2020 to 2021). The method behind the library was the immunoSEQ multiplex PCR assay. What TCRdb holds here is the immuneACCESS table cut down to in-frame rearrangements. Part of the clones is not present; checked against another copy, under half of the missing clones reflect an unresolved V gene, and the others are unexplained. The sample data list over 300,000 clones, and 88% of these were observed just once. The ten largest clones take up 0.97% of the sample. Sequencing used PBMCs or T cells enriched from blood (not recorded which). The receptor set was obtained from a woman in her twenties or thirties with acute COVID-19.

The rearrangement links TRBV5-1 to TRBJ2-1; a possible D gene is TRBD1 (6 bases). In germline, CDR1 is SGHRS, CDR2 YFSETQ. V gave up 4 bases and J gave up 4 bases, with 15 bases separating them. CDR3 length: 15 residues. The CDR3 DNA is TGCGCCAGCAGCGCCGGAACAGGGCGATACAATGAGCAGTTCTTC. Translated: CASSAGTGRYNEQFF.

CDR3 coding DNA: TGTGCCAGTAGTACCCAAGCAGGGGGCAGAAATCAGCCCCAGCATTTT. Translated: CASSTQAGGRNQPQHF. The chain couples TRBV19 to TRBJ1-5, with TRBD1 matching over 8 bases. The length of the CDR3 is 16 residues. Germline CDR1 reads LNHDA; CDR2 reads SQIVND (reference sequence). Trimming at V came to 4 bases and at J to 4 bases, leaving 9 bases not matched to a gene.

The V and J genes are TRBV19 and TRBJ2-2, with a possible D match to TRBD2 (5 bases). Germline V CDR1 and CDR2: LNHDA, SQIVND (reference sequence). Trimming shortened V by 5 bases and J by 1 base, and 20 bases separated the two germline ends. This CDR3 is built from 18 residues. CDR3 coding DNA: TGTGCCAGTAGTTCCAGGCCCGCCGGAGGAGGGAACACCGGGGAGCTGTTTTTT. Amino acids: CASSSRPAGGGNTGELFF.

The chain is built from TRBV4-1 and TRBJ2-2; 8 nucleotides align to TRBD1. Germline V gives CDR1 MGHRA, CDR2 YSYEKL. After removal of 3 bases from V and 7 bases from J, the junction contained 7 bases not matched to a gene. The CDR3 sequence is 15 residues long. The DNA for the CDR3 is TGCGCCAGCAGCCAGCGAGACAGGGGCATCGGGGAGCTGTTTTTT. This translates into CASSQRDRGIGELFF.

Notes on this clone: Relative to the germline gene, one junction end is altered; a read error may explain this. The chain combines TRBV4-1 with TRBJ1-1; D is ambiguous. This CDR3 comprises 16 residues. Germline V gene lookup returns CDR1 MGHRA and CDR2 YSYEKL. This CDR3 reads CAGSHPPGGRDTEAFF. The DNA of the CDR3 is TGCGCCGGCAGCCATCCCCCTGGTGGGAGGGACACTGAAGCTTTCTTT.

V usage is TRBV7-2 and J usage is TRBJ1-1; maybe TRBD1 (5 bases). CDR1 and CDR2 from the germline V gene are SGHTA and FQGNSA. The CDR3 length is 13 residues. The ends were cut back, 1 base at V and 3 bases at J, with 6 bases in the middle. CDR3 amino acids: CASSLVRDTEAFF. The CDR3 nucleotides are TGTGCCAGCAGCTTAGTCAGGGACACTGAAGCTTTCTTT.

In nucleotides, the CDR3 is TGTGCCAGCCAACTGACAGCAGATACGCAGTATTTT. Its protein product is CASQLTADTQYF. The rearrangement links TRBV2 to TRBJ2-3, with a possible D match to TRBD1 (5 bases). The V and J ends lost 8 bases and 4 bases respectively, with 10 bases between them. The length of the CDR3 is 12 residues. Per germline, CDR1 SNHLY and CDR2 FYNNEI.